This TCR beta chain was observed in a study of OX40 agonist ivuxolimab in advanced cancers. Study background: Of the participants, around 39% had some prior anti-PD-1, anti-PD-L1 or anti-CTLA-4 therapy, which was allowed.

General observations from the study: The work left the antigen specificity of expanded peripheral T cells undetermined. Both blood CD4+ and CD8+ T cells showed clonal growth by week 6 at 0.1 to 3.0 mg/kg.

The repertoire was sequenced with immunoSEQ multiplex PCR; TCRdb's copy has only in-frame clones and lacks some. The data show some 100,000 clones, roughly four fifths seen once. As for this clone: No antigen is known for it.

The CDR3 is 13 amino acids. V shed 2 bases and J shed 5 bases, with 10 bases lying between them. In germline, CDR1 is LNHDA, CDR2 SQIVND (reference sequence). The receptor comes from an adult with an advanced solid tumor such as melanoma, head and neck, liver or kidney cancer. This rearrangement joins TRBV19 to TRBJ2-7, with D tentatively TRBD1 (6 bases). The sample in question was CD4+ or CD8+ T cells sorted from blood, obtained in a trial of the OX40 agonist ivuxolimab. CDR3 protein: CASSIWGQDEQYF. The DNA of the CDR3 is TGTGCCAGTAGTATATGGGGGCAGGACGAGCAGTACTTC.